The source of this T cell receptor beta chain is a study of cytomegalovirus exposure and HLA in healthy donors. Study as a whole: According to later analysis, the same platform produced the 120 or so validation and 666 first-cohort repertoires. Findings and caveats of the study: A later analysis found first-cohort TCR clusters tended to co-occur in the 130 or so validation repertoires. The majority of TCR sequences were rare, yet some public TCRs appeared in many donors. In vitro data verified a few CMV-associated chains as specific for CMV antigens.

In germline, CDR1 is SGHTA, CDR2 FQGNSA. The CDR3 runs 14 residues. V was pared by 1 base and J by 4 bases, with 3 bases of the junction left unmatched. Note on this clone: As yet, its antigen is unknown.

Clones were sequenced by immunoSEQ multiplex PCR, and TCRdb holds only the in-frame ones, with some missing. The sample holds approximately 270,000 clones; about 90% are singletons and the top ten take about 11%. This TCR was sampled from a man aged 18 to 30 in good health and CMV-seropositive. This chain joins TRBV7-2 and TRBJ1-2; 7 positions agree with TRBD1. Sequences were obtained from PBMCs. CDR3 region: CASSLGDRFYGYTF. The DNA of the CDR3 is TGTGCCAGCAGCTTAGGGGACAGATTCTATGGCTACACCTTC.